The present TCR beta chain was sequenced within a study of CD8 T cells in cerebrospinal fluid in Alzheimer's disease. The CDR3 extends over 14 amino acids. In germline, CDR1 is SGHTA, CDR2 FQGNSA. Study-wide results and caveats: EBV-specific clones were neither the most expanded nor enriched in Alzheimer's patients.

By frequency, this clonotype registers large. The antigen remains unidentified. Each CDR3 protein gets one entry in TCRdb, which reprocessed the 10x single-cell sequencing reads and gives no DNA. This sample's table has over a thousand distinct CDR3 sequences. This TCR came from a human donor with Alzheimer's disease. V gene TRBV7-2 combines with J gene TRBJ1-4; TCRdb designates TRBD1, a call that cannot be tested without DNA. The sample consisted of cerebrospinal fluid. The chain's CDR3 is CASSPGWANEKLFF.